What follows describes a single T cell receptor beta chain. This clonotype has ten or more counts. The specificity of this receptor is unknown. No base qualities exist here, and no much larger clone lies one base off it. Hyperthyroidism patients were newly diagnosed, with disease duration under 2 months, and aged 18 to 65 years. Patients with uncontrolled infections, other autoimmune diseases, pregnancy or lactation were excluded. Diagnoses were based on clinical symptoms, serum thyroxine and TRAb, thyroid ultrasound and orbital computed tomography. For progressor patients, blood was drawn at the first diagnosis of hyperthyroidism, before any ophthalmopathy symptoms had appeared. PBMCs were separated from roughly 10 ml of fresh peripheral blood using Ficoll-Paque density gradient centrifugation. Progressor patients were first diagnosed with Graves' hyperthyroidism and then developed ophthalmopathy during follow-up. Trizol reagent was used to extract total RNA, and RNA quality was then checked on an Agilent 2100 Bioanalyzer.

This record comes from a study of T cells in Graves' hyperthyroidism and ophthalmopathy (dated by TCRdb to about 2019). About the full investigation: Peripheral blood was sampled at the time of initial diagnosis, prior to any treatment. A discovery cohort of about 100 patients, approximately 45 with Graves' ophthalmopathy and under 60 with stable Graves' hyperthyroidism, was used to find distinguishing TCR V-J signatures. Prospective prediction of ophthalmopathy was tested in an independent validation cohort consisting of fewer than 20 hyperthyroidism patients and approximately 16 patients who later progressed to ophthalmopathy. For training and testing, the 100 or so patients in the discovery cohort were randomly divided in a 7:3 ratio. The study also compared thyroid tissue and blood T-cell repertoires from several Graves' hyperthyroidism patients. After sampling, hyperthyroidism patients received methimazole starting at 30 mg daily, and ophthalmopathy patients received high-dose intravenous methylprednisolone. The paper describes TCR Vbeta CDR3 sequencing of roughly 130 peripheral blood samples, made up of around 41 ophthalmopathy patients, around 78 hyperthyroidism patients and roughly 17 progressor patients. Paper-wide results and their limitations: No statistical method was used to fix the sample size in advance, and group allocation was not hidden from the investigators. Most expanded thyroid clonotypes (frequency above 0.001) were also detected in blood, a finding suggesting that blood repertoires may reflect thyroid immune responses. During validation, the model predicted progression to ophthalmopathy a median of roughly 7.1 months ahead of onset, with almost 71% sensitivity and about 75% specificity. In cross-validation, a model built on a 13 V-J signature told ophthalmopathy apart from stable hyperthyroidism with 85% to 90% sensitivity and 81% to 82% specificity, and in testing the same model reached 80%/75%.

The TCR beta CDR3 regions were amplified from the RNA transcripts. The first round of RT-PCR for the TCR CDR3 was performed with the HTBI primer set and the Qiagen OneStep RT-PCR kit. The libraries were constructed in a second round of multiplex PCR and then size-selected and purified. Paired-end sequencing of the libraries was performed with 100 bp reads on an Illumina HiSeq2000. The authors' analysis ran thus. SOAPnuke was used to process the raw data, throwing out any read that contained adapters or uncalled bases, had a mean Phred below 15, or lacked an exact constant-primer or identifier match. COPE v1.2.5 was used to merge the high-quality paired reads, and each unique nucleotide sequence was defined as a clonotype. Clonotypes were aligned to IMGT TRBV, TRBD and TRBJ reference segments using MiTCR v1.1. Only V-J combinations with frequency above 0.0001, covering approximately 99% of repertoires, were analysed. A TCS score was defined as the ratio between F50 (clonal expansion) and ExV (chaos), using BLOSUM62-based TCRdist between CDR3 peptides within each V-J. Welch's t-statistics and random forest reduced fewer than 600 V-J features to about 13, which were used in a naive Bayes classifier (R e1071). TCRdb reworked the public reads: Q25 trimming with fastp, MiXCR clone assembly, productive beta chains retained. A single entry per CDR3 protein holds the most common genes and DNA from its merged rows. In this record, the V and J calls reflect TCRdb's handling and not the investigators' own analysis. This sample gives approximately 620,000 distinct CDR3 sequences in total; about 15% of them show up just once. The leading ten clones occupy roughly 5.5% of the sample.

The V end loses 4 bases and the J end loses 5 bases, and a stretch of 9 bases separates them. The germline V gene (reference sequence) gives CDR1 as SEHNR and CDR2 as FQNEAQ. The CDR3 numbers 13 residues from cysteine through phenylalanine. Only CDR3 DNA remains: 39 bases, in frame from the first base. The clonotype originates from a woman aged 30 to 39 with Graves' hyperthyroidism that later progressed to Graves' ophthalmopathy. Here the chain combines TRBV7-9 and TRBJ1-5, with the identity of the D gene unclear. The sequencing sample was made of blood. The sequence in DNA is TGTGCCAGCAGCTACGAACCGTATCAGCCCCAGCATTTT. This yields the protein CASSYEPYQPQHF.